Below, one T cell receptor beta chain is given with its context. This sample is drawn from a study of cytomegalovirus exposure and HLA in healthy donors. The PCR ran on 60 Vbeta and 13 Jbeta primers. Only in-frame clones appear in the TCRdb table, and some are missing; sequencing was by immunoSEQ multiplex PCR. In the table there are approximately 150,000 clones, about 65% of which are singletons. CDR1 is SGHRS, CDR2 YFSETQ, per germline. Trimming removed 0 bases from V and 4 bases from J, with 10 bases in between. The length of the CDR3 is 15 residues. The sample was PBMCs. The receptor was isolated from a woman aged 18-29 years in good health and CMV-seropositive. The rearrangement links TRBV5-1 to TRBJ1-4, with a possible D match to TRBD1 (6 bases). In nucleotides, the CDR3 is TGCGCCAGCAGCTTGGACTGGGGGCTTAATGAAAAACTGTTTTTT. Amino acids: CASSLDWGLNEKLFF.